The rows below give T cell receptor beta chains drawn from one sample of a study of cytomegalovirus exposure and HLA in healthy donors. TCRdb's table, derived via immunoSEQ multiplex PCR, lists solely in-frame clones and lacks some. The sample yields 200,000 to 300,000 clones, 84% seen once. Material: PBMCs. The receptor source for this set is a woman aged 35 to 49 in good health and CMV-seropositive. Both conserved end residues are part of each CDR3. Only some rows state a clone size, as once, few, many or a class for expanded clones.

j_call: TRBJ2-2; v_call: TRBV28; clone_size: -; cdr3_aa: CASSLDLSGSIPNTGELFF
j_call: TRBJ2-7; v_call: TRBV4-1; clone_size: -; cdr3_aa: CASSQEQREGYEQYF
j_call: TRBJ2-2; v_call: TRBV2; clone_size: -; cdr3_aa: CASSQGLDTGELFF
j_call: TRBJ2-5; v_call: TRBV2; clone_size: -; cdr3_aa: CASSTGLAGASGETQYF
j_call: TRBJ1-4; v_call: TRBV6-5; clone_size: -; cdr3_aa: CASSYSSGGREKLFF
j_call: TRBJ1-5; v_call: TRBV6-1; clone_size: -; cdr3_aa: CASRRGDSNQPQHF
j_call: TRBJ2-1; v_call: TRBV11-2; clone_size: -; cdr3_aa: CASSLIGGADNEQFF
j_call: TRBJ2-7; v_call: TRBV6-1; clone_size: -; cdr3_aa: CASSYTGSDEQYF
j_call: TRBJ2-5; v_call: TRBV4-2; clone_size: once; cdr3_aa: CASSQGGRSYF
j_call: TRBJ2-7; v_call: TRBV11-2; clone_size: -; cdr3_aa: CASSLGGSEQYF
j_call: TRBJ1-6; v_call: TRBV5-8; clone_size: -; cdr3_aa: CASSLGGVNSPLHF
j_call: TRBJ2-1; v_call: TRBV15; clone_size: few; cdr3_aa: CATSRGFNKGGEQFF
j_call: TRBJ1-1; v_call: TRBV7-9; clone_size: -; cdr3_aa: CASSFTENTEAFF
j_call: TRBJ1-1; v_call: TRBV19; clone_size: -; cdr3_aa: CASMGQGENTEAFF
j_call: TRBJ2-1; v_call: TRBV27; clone_size: -; cdr3_aa: CASSLSVRSSYNEQFF
j_call: TRBJ2-7; v_call: TRBV18; clone_size: once; cdr3_aa: CASSPGTGSSYEQYF
j_call: TRBJ2-7; v_call: TRBV6-1; clone_size: -; cdr3_aa: CASRPTSSYEQYF
j_call: TRBJ2-1; v_call: TRBV6-5; clone_size: few; cdr3_aa: CASSYSRTPPGGEQFF
j_call: TRBJ1-1; v_call: TRBV25-1; clone_size: -; cdr3_aa: CASSAMAGGGGTEAFF
j_call: TRBJ2-2; v_call: TRBV7-9; clone_size: -; cdr3_aa: CASSLGVAGAIAGELFF
j_call: TRBJ1-4; v_call: TRBV4-2; clone_size: few; cdr3_aa: CASSQAPQGTNEKLFF
j_call: TRBJ1-4; v_call: TRBV9; clone_size: -; cdr3_aa: CASSVGDRNNEKLFF
j_call: TRBJ1-5; v_call: TRBV27; clone_size: -; cdr3_aa: CASSSPVLRVQPQHF
j_call: TRBJ2-2; v_call: TRBV28; clone_size: -; cdr3_aa: CAGEGGPGELFF
j_call: TRBJ1-1; v_call: TRBV7-9; clone_size: -; cdr3_aa: CSSSLADRPNTEAFF
j_call: TRBJ2-1; v_call: TRBV5-6; clone_size: few; cdr3_aa: CASSLTSGSDEQFF
j_call: TRBJ1-2; v_call: TRBV9; clone_size: -; cdr3_aa: CASSISTKSLYGYTF
j_call: -; v_call: TRBV7-2; clone_size: -; cdr3_aa: CASKEAGTYEQYF
j_call: TRBJ2-5; v_call: TRBV6-5; clone_size: few; cdr3_aa: CASSYSGGGYLKTQYF
j_call: TRBJ1-4; v_call: TRBV7-9; clone_size: -; cdr3_aa: CASSTYGYRGQGANEKLFF
j_call: TRBJ1-1; v_call: TRBV27; clone_size: few; cdr3_aa: CASSLGPVGAFF
j_call: TRBJ2-5; v_call: TRBV30; clone_size: -; cdr3_aa: CAWSETGQETQYF
j_call: TRBJ1-2; v_call: TRBV9; clone_size: -; cdr3_aa: CASSVVPGDGYTF
j_call: TRBJ1-6; v_call: TRBV28; clone_size: -; cdr3_aa: CASSFLARGYNSPLHF
j_call: TRBJ1-1; v_call: TRBV30; clone_size: -; cdr3_aa: CAQLQGPMNTEAFF
j_call: TRBJ2-7; v_call: TRBV7-9; clone_size: -; cdr3_aa: CASSPGQGFHEQYF
j_call: TRBJ1-5; v_call: TRBV6-1; clone_size: once; cdr3_aa: CASSESWSAGDQPQHF
j_call: TRBJ2-3; v_call: TRBV29-1; clone_size: -; cdr3_aa: CSAEQGADTQYF
j_call: TRBJ1-4; v_call: TRBV19; clone_size: -; cdr3_aa: CASSPQLTNEKLFF
j_call: TRBJ2-2; v_call: TRBV7-3; clone_size: -; cdr3_aa: CASSPTSSDTGELFF
j_call: TRBJ2-1; v_call: TRBV4-3; clone_size: -; cdr3_aa: CASSYSQGGRSYNEQFF
j_call: TRBJ1-2; v_call: TRBV6-5; clone_size: once; cdr3_aa: CASSYSAGPYGYTF
j_call: TRBJ1-2; v_call: TRBV19; clone_size: -; cdr3_aa: CASSKGQGDGYTF
j_call: TRBJ1-2; v_call: TRBV19; clone_size: -; cdr3_aa: CASTPGTVGGDGYTF
j_call: TRBJ1-2; v_call: TRBV30; clone_size: -; cdr3_aa: CAWSGGEGYTF
j_call: TRBJ2-1; v_call: TRBV7-2; clone_size: -; cdr3_aa: CASSPRGMNEQFF
j_call: TRBJ2-5; v_call: TRBV29-1; clone_size: -; cdr3_aa: CSVEDPASGSEETQYF
j_call: TRBJ2-7; v_call: TRBV19; clone_size: -; cdr3_aa: CASSIRSSSYEQYF
j_call: TRBJ1-5; v_call: TRBV28; clone_size: -; cdr3_aa: CASSLAGELRNQPQHF
j_call: TRBJ2-4; v_call: TRBV5-4; clone_size: -; cdr3_aa: CASSKAGAQGKNIQYF
j_call: TRBJ1-1; v_call: TRBV7-9; clone_size: -; cdr3_aa: CSSSDRARGWVTEAFF
j_call: TRBJ2-7; v_call: TRBV2; clone_size: -; cdr3_aa: CASRPTGAHEQYF
j_call: TRBJ1-2; v_call: TRBV19; clone_size: few; cdr3_aa: CASSPGRARYGYTF
j_call: TRBJ1-1; v_call: TRBV5-8; clone_size: -; cdr3_aa: CASRLRRGMNTEAFF
j_call: TRBJ2-2; v_call: TRBV6-4; clone_size: few; cdr3_aa: CASRRDRKAGELFF
j_call: TRBJ1-4; v_call: TRBV19; clone_size: -; cdr3_aa: CASSIGGATNEKLFF
j_call: TRBJ2-1; v_call: TRBV4-2; clone_size: -; cdr3_aa: CASSLIDRGLGNEQFF
j_call: TRBJ2-2; v_call: TRBV19; clone_size: -; cdr3_aa: CASTPTGLPGELFF
j_call: TRBJ1-3; v_call: TRBV6-5; clone_size: -; cdr3_aa: CASTDRSSGNTIYF